The rows below give T cell receptor beta chains drawn from one sample of a study of vaccination effects on CD4 cells after COVID-19. The method was immunoSEQ multiplex PCR; TCRdb's version includes in-frame clones alone and lacks a portion of them. The sample consists of about 64,000 clones, approximately 72% of them appearing once. Their cognate antigens are unknown. This sample comprised CD4+ T cells from PBMCs cultured without peptide, obtained before COVID-19 vaccination. These receptors were collected from a human donor who had a prior SARS-CoV-2 infection. Each CDR3 is given with its conserved first and last residue. D genes are given only for firm matches. Only some rows state a clone size, as once, few, many or a class for expanded clones.

>.|.|TRBJ1-3|TRBV3-1/TRBV3-2
CASSPSGGNTIYF
TGTGCCAGCAGCCCGAGCGGCGGAAACACCATATATTTT
>few|.|TRBJ1-1|TRBV20-1
CSASADTEAFF
TGCAGTGCTAGCGCGGACACTGAAGCTTTCTTT
>.|TRBD1|TRBJ1-2|TRBV11-1
CASSHDREERYGYTF
TGTGCCAGCAGCCACGACAGGGAGGAACGCTATGGCTACACCTTC
>.|TRBD2|TRBJ2-1|TRBV11-2
CASSFVAGVYNEQFF
TGTGCCAGCAGCTTCGTCGCGGGAGTTTATAATGAGCAGTTCTTC
>.|.|TRBJ2-7|TRBV7-9
CASSLASGAGSYEQYF
TGTGCCAGCAGCTTAGCATCGGGCGCAGGGTCTTACGAGCAGTACTTC
>few|TRBD1|TRBJ1-1|TRBV19
CASSIGNRGNTEAFF
TGTGCCAGTAGTATAGGCAACAGGGGTAACACTGAAGCTTTCTTT
>.|.|TRBJ2-2|TRBV7-7
CASSLVQAPSGELFF
TGTGCTAGCAGCTTAGTTCAAGCACCTAGTGGGGAGCTGTTTTTT
>few|.|TRBJ1-4|TRBV2
CASRRWAREEKLFF
TGTGCCAGCCGAAGATGGGCTCGGGAAGAAAAACTGTTTTTT
>few|.|TRBJ2-6|TRBV5-1
CASSLAGRGTSGANVLTF
TGCGCCAGCAGCTTGGCAGGCAGGGGCACATCTGGGGCCAACGTCCTGACTTTC
>.|TRBD1|TRBJ2-5|TRBV7-8
CASSFEGTGGTETQYF
TGTGCCAGCAGCTTTGAGGGGACAGGGGGCACAGAGACCCAGTACTTC
>.|TRBD2|TRBJ2-1|TRBV4-2
CASSQVEVALAGREQFF
TGTGCCAGCAGCCAAGTGGAGGTTGCACTAGCGGGAAGGGAGCAGTTCTTC
>.|TRBD2|TRBJ2-1|TRBV10-3
CAISENFLGGSYNEQFF
TGTGCCATCAGTGAGAACTTTTTGGGAGGGTCCTACAATGAGCAGTTCTTC
>.|TRBD1|TRBJ1-6|TRBV7-2
CASSSSTGGTAPLHF
TGTGCCAGCAGCTCGTCGACAGGGGGCACGGCACCCCTCCACTTT
>.|TRBD1|TRBJ2-7|TRBV20-1
CSATDRGPGEQYF
TGCAGTGCTACTGACAGGGGCCCGGGGGAGCAGTACTTC
>.|.|TRBJ2-7|TRBV6-2/TRBV6-3
CASSYSNQRSWTSYEQYF
TGTGCCAGCAGTTACTCGAACCAGCGGAGTTGGACCTCCTACGAGCAGTACTTC
>.|.|TRBJ2-7|TRBV7-8
CASSLEVSYEQYF
TGTGCCAGCAGCTTAGAGGTCTCCTACGAGCAGTACTTC
>.|.|TRBJ1-2|TRBV15
CATSRAVGLSYYGYTF
TGTGCCACCAGCAGAGCGGTAGGGTTGAGTTACTATGGCTACACCTTC
>.|.|TRBJ1-2|TRBV19
CASSVGRRNYGYTF
TGTGCCAGTAGTGTGGGACGCCGAAACTATGGCTACACCTTC
>few|.|TRBJ1-2|TRBV10-3
CAISEAASEIYGYTF
TGTGCCATCAGTGAGGCGGCATCAGAGATCTATGGCTACACCTTC
>.|TRBD1|TRBJ2-5|TRBV30
CAWSVRGDRTGAQYF
TGTGCCTGGAGTGTACGAGGAGACAGGACAGGGGCCCAGTACTTC
>.|TRBD1|TRBJ1-2|TRBV5-1
CASSLGQGDGYTF
TGCGCCAGCAGCTTGGGCCAGGGGGATGGCTACACCTTC
>.|.|TRBJ2-7|TRBV7-8
CASRPLTKRVPGEQYF
TGTGCCAGCAGGCCCCTGACGAAGCGGGTGCCGGGGGAGCAGTACTTC
>once|.|TRBJ2-7|TRBV7-3
CASSQQLGLEQYF
TGTGCCAGCAGCCAACAATTAGGACTCGAGCAGTACTTC
>once|.|TRBJ1-2|TRBV27
CASSLGRGIGGYTF
TGTGCCAGCAGTCTGGGGAGGGGTATCGGTGGCTACACCTTC
>.|TRBD2|TRBJ2-2|TRBV5-1
CASSLDLAGGTGELFF
TGCGCCAGCAGCTTGGACCTAGCGGGGGGCACCGGGGAGCTGTTTTTT
>.|.|TRBJ2-7|TRBV15
CATSVGGAATYEQYF
TGTGCCACCAGCGTCGGAGGAGCAGCCACCTACGAGCAGTACTTC
>.|.|TRBJ2-7|TRBV12-5
CASGPSGRYEQYF
TGTGCTAGTGGTCCCTCGGGGCGCTACGAGCAGTACTTC
>once|.|TRBJ2-5|TRBV7-9
CASSPKGWGNQETQYF
TGTGCCAGCAGCCCCAAGGGGTGGGGTAACCAAGAGACCCAGTACTTC
>.|.|TRBJ2-2|TRBV6-1
CASSESLASGELFF
TGTGCCAGCAGTGAATCACTAGCATCCGGGGAGCTGTTTTTT
>.|TRBD1|TRBJ2-5|TRBV5-6
CASSLGQGTAYQETQYF
TGTGCCAGCAGCTTGGGACAGGGTACGGCTTACCAAGAGACCCAGTACTTC
>.|TRBD1|TRBJ2-7|TRBV11-2
CASSLDYRGPYEQYF
TGTGCCAGCAGCTTAGATTATAGGGGGCCCTACGAGCAGTACTTC
>.|.|TRBJ2-2|TRBV9
CASSVDPGTSNTGELFF
TGTGCCAGCAGCGTAGACCCGGGGACCTCGAACACCGGGGAGCTGTTTTTT
>.|.|TRBJ1-2|TRBV7-3
CASSRGGEGYTF
TGTGCCAGCAGCCGGGGGGGGGAAGGCTACACCTTC
>.|.|TRBJ1-2|TRBV5-1
CASSVVRGRGYTF
TGCGCCAGCAGCGTCGTGAGGGGTCGTGGCTACACCTTC
>.|TRBD1|TRBJ1-5|TRBV18
CASSTSTGGFQPQHF
TGTGCCAGCTCGACATCGACAGGGGGTTTTCAGCCCCAGCATTTT